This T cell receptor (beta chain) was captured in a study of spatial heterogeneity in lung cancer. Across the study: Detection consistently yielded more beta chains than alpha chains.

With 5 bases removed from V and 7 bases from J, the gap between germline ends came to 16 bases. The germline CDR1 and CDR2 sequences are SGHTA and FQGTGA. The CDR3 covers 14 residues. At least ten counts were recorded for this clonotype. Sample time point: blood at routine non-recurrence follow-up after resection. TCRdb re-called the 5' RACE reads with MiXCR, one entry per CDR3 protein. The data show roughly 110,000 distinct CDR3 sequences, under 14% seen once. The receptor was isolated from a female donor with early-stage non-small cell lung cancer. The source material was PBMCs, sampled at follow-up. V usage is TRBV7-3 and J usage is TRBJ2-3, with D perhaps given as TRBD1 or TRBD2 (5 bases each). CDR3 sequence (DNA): TGTGCCAGCAGCAACCCGGGACCTCAAAATACGCAGTATTTT. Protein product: CASSNPGPQNTQYF.